The 25 T cell receptor beta chains reported below all come from one sample, sequenced in a study of T-cell reconstitution after alpha-beta-depleted transplantation in children. Unique molecular identifiers were incorporated when the TCRbeta library was constructed. TCRdb reprocessed the PCR reads via MiXCR and lists one record per CDR3 protein. The sample includes about 480,000 distinct CDR3 sequences, around an eighth of them seen just once. The sample consisted of PBMCs from the stem cell graft donor, taken from the stem cell graft. The receptors come from a human donor who donated a stem cell graft to a child with combined immunodeficiency.

As to this clonotype: Mismatch with germline at one junction end may stem from a read error. The rearrangement uses TRBV20-1 and TRBJ2-1; weak D call: TRBD2 (5 bases). This CDR3 has 14 amino acids. Germline V gene lookup returns CDR1 DFQATT and CDR2 SNEGSKA (reference sequence). The CDR3 sequence: CSTRNPRFYNEQFF. The CDR3 nucleotides are TGCAGTACTAGGAACCCCCGGTTCTACAATGAGCAGTTCTTC.

This clonotype was observed at least ten times. This chain uses TRBV24-1 with TRBJ2-5; D perhaps matches TRBD2 (6 bases). The germline CDR1 and CDR2 sequences are KGHDR and SFDVKD. This CDR3 contains 16 residues. Trimming pared 3 bases from V and 2 bases from J, leaving 15 bases between. The CDR3 is CATSDLGAGTQETQYF. The CDR3 DNA sequence: TGTGCCACCAGTGATCTTGGAGCGGGCACACAAGAGACCCAGTACTTC.

This clonotype has just a few counts. The chain couples TRBV20-1 to TRBJ2-7; 14 positions match TRBD2. The junction had 9 bases not matched to a gene; V was cut back by 1 base and J by 4 bases. Germline-derived CDR1 and CDR2 are DFQATT and SNEGSKA (reference sequence). CDR3 size: 17 residues. In nucleotides, the CDR3 is TGCAGTGCTAGAGGTGGTCCGGGACTAGCGGGAGAATACGAGCAGTACTTC. Translating it yields CSARGGPGLAGEYEQYF.

This clonotype was counted only a few times. The V call is TRBV6-2 or TRBV6-3, the J call TRBJ1-1, with TRBD1 as a possible D gene (6 bases). V was shortened by 0 bases and J by 1 base, with 18 bases between the two germline ends. The CDR3 covers 18 residues. Germline assignment: CDR1 MNHEY and CDR2 SVGEGT. CDR3 sequence: CASSYSRFLTGPNTEAFF. Here the CDR3 DNA reads TGTGCCAGCAGTTACTCGAGATTCCTGACAGGCCCGAACACTGAAGCTTTCTTT.

This clonotype was seen more than once but under ten times. The rearrangement links TRBV6-1 to TRBJ2-3; 9 bases are shared with TRBD2. This CDR3 region has 14 residues. The V and J ends lost 4 bases and 3 bases, in that order; junction bases with no gene match: 2. The V gene's germline CDR1 is MNHNS and CDR2 SASEGT. Written as DNA, the CDR3 is TGTGCCAGCAGTGTGCGGGAGGGAACAGATACGCAGTATTTT. It yields the protein CASSVREGTDTQYF.

At least ten counts were recorded for this clonotype. The rearrangement joins TRBV7-3 to TRBJ2-7; 10 bases are a match to TRBD1. CDR3 length: 15 amino acids. CDR1 and CDR2 (germline): SGHTA, FQGTGA. V was clipped by 2 bases and J by 2 bases; unmatched bases: 3. The DNA of the CDR3 is TGTGCCAGCAGCTTAGACGGGACAGGGGCCTACGAGCAGTACTTC. Residues: CASSLDGTGAYEQYF.

The chain is built from TRBV30 and TRBJ1-6; 8 bases align to TRBD1. Germline CDR1 is GTSNPN and CDR2 is SVGIG (reference sequence). After removal of 1 base from V and 7 bases from J, the junction contained 6 bases not matched to a gene. This CDR3 has 15 residues. The CDR3 DNA follows: TGTGCCTGGAGTGCGATAAGGACAGGGAATTCACCCCTCCACTTT. Translated, it gives CAWSAIRTGNSPLHF.

This clonotype was detected ten times or more. This chain links TRBV29-1 with TRBJ2-6; no reliable D call. Germline CDR1 reads SQVTM; CDR2 reads ANQGSEA. V shed 4 bases and J shed 0 bases, with 4 bases lying between them. The CDR3 is 13 amino acids. CDR3 loop: CSVAASGANVLTF. CDR3 in DNA: TGCAGCGTTGCGGCCTCTGGGGCCAACGTCCTGACTTTC.

The chain combines TRBV7-2 with TRBJ2-7; D assignment may be TRBD1 or TRBD2 (5 bases each). The CDR3 consists of 14 residues. Germline V gene data show CDR1 as SGHTA and CDR2 as FQGNSA. V dropped 5 bases and J dropped 2 bases, with 13 bases sitting between them. CDR3 DNA: TGTGCCAGCAGCACCCGGGACGGACCCTACGAGCAGTACTTC. Protein sequence: CASSTRDGPYEQYF. The entire variable domain, with the rest obtained from reference TRBV7-2 and TRBJ2-7, is as follows: GAGVSQSPSNKVTEKGKDVELRCDPISGHTALYWYRQSLGQGLEFLIYFQGNSAPDKSGLPSDRFSAERTGGSVSTLTIQRTQQEDSAVYLCASSTRDGPYEQYFGPGTRLTVT.

J is TRBJ2-1 and V is TRBV29-1, with 8 bases fitting TRBD2. The CDR3 is 13 residues long. V lost 6 bases, J lost 4 bases, and 5 bases stayed unmatched. CDR1 SQVTM and CDR2 ANQGSEA come from the germline V gene. Here the CDR3 reads CSVGTRNYNEQFF. The CDR3 DNA reads TGCAGCGTCGGGACTAGGAATTACAATGAGCAGTTCTTC.

This clonotype was detected a few times. The gene calls are TRBV10-3 and TRBJ2-1; no reliable D call. With 0 bases removed from V and 10 bases from J, the gap between germline ends came to 4 bases. This CDR3 spans 11 amino acids. Germline V CDR1 and CDR2: ENHRY, SYGVKD. The CDR3 nucleotides read TGTGCCATCAGTGAGTCCAGGGAGCAGTTCTTC. Translating gives CAISESREQFF.

This clonotype came up a few times. The chain has TRBV20-1 and TRBJ2-2, with 8 positions matching TRBD2. Trimming removed 3 bases from V and 4 bases from J; junction bases left unmatched: 16. Germline V gene lookup returns CDR1 DFQATT and CDR2 SNEGSKA (reference sequence). CDR3 size: 18 residues. The CDR3 reads CSARHRDPLRGGTGELFF. CDR3 bases: TGCAGTGCTAGGCACCGGGACCCTCTACGGGGGGGCACCGGGGAGCTGTTTTTT.

Only a few counts were recorded for this clonotype. The V gene is TRBV7-9, the J gene TRBJ2-5; D remains unclear. This CDR3 has 14 residues. V was shortened by 0 bases and J by 5 bases, with 10 bases between the two germline ends. From germline, CDR1 is SEHNR and CDR2 FQNEAQ (reference sequence). The CDR3 sequence: CASSLALDRETQYF. DNA of the CDR3: TGTGCCAGCAGCTTAGCGTTAGACCGGGAGACCCAGTACTTC.

The sample holds a few counts of this clonotype. The chain has TRBV5-1 and TRBJ2-7, with 9 bases matching TRBD1. CDR1 and CDR2 (germline): SGHRS, YFSETQ. Trimming at V came to 4 bases and at J to 7 bases, leaving 9 bases not matched to a gene. This CDR3 has 14 residues. The CDR3 DNA reads as TGCGCCAGCAGCCCCTACGGGACAGGGCTTGAGCAGTACTTC. Residues: CASSPYGTGLEQYF. The variable domain in full, with the rest retrieved from reference TRBV5-1 and TRBJ2-7, is KAGVTQTPRYLIKTRGQQVTLSCSPISGHRSVSWYQQTPGQGLQFLFEYFSETQRNKGNFPGRFSGRQFSNSRSEMNVSTLELGDSALYLCASSPYGTGLEQYFGPGTRLTVT.

The gene calls are TRBV7-6 and TRBJ1-4; D unresolved. Trimming took 5 bases from V and 4 from J, leaving 17 bases between them. Germline CDR1 is SGHVS and CDR2 is FNYEAQ. The CDR3 length is 16 residues. CDR3 region: CASSPVAAGRNEKLFF. CDR3 DNA: TGTGCCAGCAGCCCGGTCGCGGCAGGACGTAATGAAAAACTGTTTTTT.

The chain couples TRBV12-3 or TRBV12-4 to TRBJ2-7, with a possible D match to TRBD1 (6 bases). The CDR3 is made up of 13 amino acids. Trimming took off 6 bases at V and 6 bases at J, with 15 bases between the two ends. As DNA, the CDR3 is TGTGCCAGCAGCACCGACAACAGGGTCGAGCAGTACTTC. Its translation is CASSTDNRVEQYF.

This chain connects TRBV14 to TRBJ1-1; 10 nucleotides match TRBD1. Losses at the gene ends were 1 base for V and 11 bases for J; bases not matched to a gene: 4. The CDR3 totals 13 residues. The germline CDR1 and CDR2 sequences are SGHDN and FVKESK. The CDR3 loop reads CASSQGGQGSAFF. The CDR3 DNA follows: TGTGCCAGCAGCCAAGGGGGACAGGGGAGTGCTTTCTTT. Variable domain in full (rest from reference TRBV14 and TRBJ1-1): EAGVTQFPSHSVIEKGQTVTLRCDPISGHDNLYWYRRVMGKEIKFLLHFVKESKQDESGMPNNRFLAERTGGTYSTLKVQPAELEDSGVYFCASSQGGQGSAFFGQGTRLTVV.

This chain joins TRBV5-1 and TRBJ2-1; D might be TRBD2 (5 bases). CDR3 length: 15 amino acids. Germline V gene lookup returns CDR1 SGHRS and CDR2 YFSETQ. V lost 4 bases and J lost 2, with 13 bases in between. The CDR3 DNA sequence: TGCGCCAGCAGCCGGGGAAGTAGCGCCTACAATGAGCAGTTCTTC. Its protein is CASSRGSSAYNEQFF.

This clonotype was detected only a few times. Germline and junction disagree at one end, which may indicate a read error. The gene calls are TRBV2 and TRBJ1-4; D remains ambiguous. There are 15 residues in the CDR3. CDR1 is SNHLY and CDR2 is FYNNEI in the germline V gene. The CDR3 sequence: CASSLRTPTNEKLFF. CDR3 in DNA: TGTGCCAGCAGTCTGAGGACCCCAACAAATGAAAAACTGTTTTTT.

V and J are TRBV6-2 or TRBV6-3 and TRBJ2-7, with TRBD2 identical over 8 bases. CDR3 length: 14 residues. CDR1 is MNHEY, CDR2 SVGEGT, per germline. The trim removed 9 bases at V and 7 bases at J, leaving 14 bases unmatched. The CDR3 coding sequence is TGTGCCAGTGGAATAGCGGGACGCCCGGGAGAGCAGTACTTC. Protein product: CASGIAGRPGEQYF.

Many counts were recorded for this clonotype. V is TRBV12-3 or TRBV12-4 and J is TRBJ2-5; 8 bases align to TRBD1. V was clipped by 2 bases and J by 2 bases; unmatched bases: 4. The CDR3 contains 15 residues. The CDR3 coding sequence is TGTGCCAGCAGTTTACCAGGGGGCGGTCAAGAGACCCAGTACTTC. It encodes CASSLPGGGQETQYF.

This clonotype was counted ten times or more. CDR3 amino acids: CSAPPLGGETQYF. The CDR3, as DNA: TGCAGTGCCCCCCCACTCGGTGGGGAGACCCAGTACTTC. The J gene is TRBJ2-5, the V gene TRBV20-1; D gene unclear. The CDR3 loop spans 13 amino acids. Between the trimmed V and J ends, which lost 6 bases and 5 bases, there was a span of 16 bases. Germline V lookup: CDR1 DFQATT, CDR2 SNEGSKA (reference sequence).

The V gene is TRBV7-9, the J gene TRBJ2-5; 9 positions agree with TRBD2. CDR3 length: 15 residues. Trimming at V came to 1 base and at J to 4 bases, leaving 4 bases not matched to a gene. From germline, CDR1 is SEHNR and CDR2 FQNEAQ (reference sequence). CDR3 region: CASSLEASGTETQYF. The CDR3 DNA reads as TGTGCCAGCAGCTTAGAGGCTAGCGGGACAGAGACCCAGTACTTC.

In this sample, this clonotype turned up a few times. This chain uses TRBV12-3 or TRBV12-4 with TRBJ2-1; 16 nucleotides match TRBD2. The CDR3 is 14 amino acids. Trimming at V came to 7 bases and at J to 8 bases, leaving 2 bases not matched to a gene. CDR3 sequence: CASKGLAGGDEQFF. CDR3 sequence (DNA): TGTGCCAGCAAGGGACTAGCGGGGGGGGATGAGCAGTTCTTC.

This clonotype was found many times. CDR3 nucleotides: TGTGCCACCAGTGCGGGTACCGGGGAGCTGTTTTTT. Its protein product is CATSAGTGELFF. The J gene is TRBJ2-2, the V gene TRBV24-1; no clear D gene. This CDR3 is built from 12 residues. Per germline, CDR1 KGHDR and CDR2 SFDVKD. V lost 5 bases and J 5 bases, leaving 5 bases between the germline ends.